The entry that follows covers one T cell receptor beta chain sequence. Its matching antigen is unknown. The data originate from a study of T-cell memory formation after mild COVID-19. Study-level information: In these data, TCR clusters were largely donor specific. Overall study findings and caveats: Detection of some responders pre-infection suggested pre-existing cross-reactive memory T cells participated.

MiXCR, run by TCRdb on the 5' RACE reads, gives a single entry per CDR3 protein. The sample consists of a few hundred thousand distinct CDR3 sequences, over 9% of them appearing once. The sequencing sample was made of PBMCs or a T cell subset sorted from them (not recorded which). This TCR was recovered from a man aged 18 to 35 who had mild COVID-19 (a few samples of this study predate the infection). Cell type and time point are not known.

CDR3 in amino acids: CSVYGYTF. For the CDR3, the DNA is TGCAGCGTTTATGGCTACACCTTC. The rearrangement joins TRBV29-1 to TRBJ1-2; D uncertain. The CDR3 loop spans 8 amino acids. V shed 5 bases and J shed 5 bases, with 0 bases lying between them. The germline gives CDR1 SQVTM, CDR2 ANQGSEA.